What follows are 17 T cell receptor beta chains derived from one specimen sequenced in a study of blood T cell repertoires in COVID-19. TCRdb's copy holds only in-frame clones and misses some; the assay was immunoSEQ multiplex PCR. Among some 180,000 clones listed, roughly four fifths were seen once. Material: peripheral blood. All receptors derive from a human donor in a cohort sampled during active COVID-19.

The rearrangement links TRBV7-9 to TRBJ2-7; 9 bases fit TRBD1. The CDR3 length is 17 residues. The germline V gene encodes CDR1 SEHNR and CDR2 FQNEAQ (reference sequence). The trim removed 2 bases at V and 5 bases at J, leaving 13 bases unmatched. The CDR3: CASSLPALGDRVNEQYF. CDR3 nucleotide sequence: TGTGCCAGCAGCTTACCAGCCTTGGGGGACAGGGTAAACGAGCAGTACTTC.

About this clone: The sample contains more than one DNA sequence encoding this CDR3. The gene calls are TRBV5-1 and TRBJ2-1, with 8 bases aligning to TRBD2. Germline values: CDR1 SGHRS, CDR2 YFSETQ. V trimming: 2 bases; J trimming: 5 bases; junction bases outside the gene matches: 0. The CDR3 sequence is 13 residues long. The CDR3 protein is CASSFGGDNEQFF. The CDR3 DNA reads as TGCGCCAGCAGCTTCGGGGGGGACAATGAGCAGTTCTTC.

V gene TRBV12-3 or TRBV12-4 combines with J gene TRBJ2-7; D is perhaps TRBD2 (5 bases). This CDR3 has 12 residues. Deletions cut 6 bases from V and 2 bases from J, with 8 bases between. DNA for the CDR3: TGTGCCAGCAGCCCGGGGACCTACGAGCAGTACTTC. Encoded protein: CASSPGTYEQYF.

This clone was detected only a few times. This chain joins TRBV19 and TRBJ1-1; D gene ambiguous. This CDR3 contains 12 residues. Germline V lookup: CDR1 LNHDA, CDR2 SQIVND (reference sequence). V was cut by 7 bases and J by 4 bases, with 10 bases left in between. In nucleotides, the CDR3 is TGTGCCAGTATCGGAGTAAGCACTGAAGCTTTCTTT. It specifies CASIGVSTEAFF.

This clone was observed a handful of times. The rearrangement links TRBV10-3 to TRBJ2-3; D ambiguous. The CDR3 has 16 amino acids. V was cut by 2 bases and J by 3 bases, with 15 bases left in between. Germline V gene sequence: CDR1 ENHRY, CDR2 SYGVKD. CDR3 protein: CAISEEASSFTDTQYF. Here the CDR3 DNA reads TGTGCCATCAGTGAGGAGGCTAGTAGTTTTACAGATACGCAGTATTTT.

This clone was recorded a few times. The rearrangement links TRBV10-3 to TRBJ1-2; D ambiguous. This CDR3 contains 15 residues. V lost 7 bases and J lost 1, with 16 bases in between. Germline loops: CDR1 ENHRY, CDR2 SYGVKD. CDR3 bases: TGTGCCATCACTTCGGCCCAGGCGAATAACTATGGCTACACCTTC. Its translation: CAITSAQANNYGYTF.

J is TRBJ1-2 and V is TRBV6-5; D is unresolved. Trimming cost V 0 bases and J 3 bases, with 8 bases left between them. Germline V gene sequence: CDR1 MNHEY, CDR2 SVGAGI. The CDR3 is made up of 14 amino acids. CDR3 DNA sequence: TGTGCCAGCAGTTACTCCCCCTCAGACTATGGCTACACCTTC. As protein: CASSYSPSDYGYTF.

This clone occurred a few times. This CDR3 is CASSFSGGAEGYNEQFF. The CDR3 coding sequence is TGTGCCAGCTCTTTCAGCGGGGGGGCCGAGGGCTACAATGAGCAGTTCTTC. The V call is TRBV11-2, the J call TRBJ2-1; 10 nucleotides align to TRBD2. Germline values: CDR1 SGHAT, CDR2 FQNNGV. The J segment lost 3 bases and the V segment lost 8 bases, leaving 13 bases of the junction unmatched. The CDR3 contains 17 residues.

This chain uses TRBV5-1 with TRBJ2-7; 9 positions match TRBD1. V lost 4 bases to trimming and J lost 7 bases; unmatched junction nucleotides: 6. Germline assignment: CDR1 SGHRS and CDR2 YFSETQ. This CDR3 has 13 residues. This CDR3 reads CASSAGQGWEQYF. The CDR3 nucleotides read TGCGCCAGCAGCGCGGGACAGGGTTGGGAGCAGTACTTC.

This clone was picked up one time. The chain uses TRBV5-1 and TRBJ1-2; the D is unclear. CDR1 is SGHRS and CDR2 is YFSETQ in the germline V gene. V was cut by 0 bases and J by 5 bases, with 14 bases left in between. The CDR3 is 15 residues long. CDR3 nucleotide sequence: TGCGCCAGCAGCTTGGAGAGAGGGATGAGATATGGCTACACCTTC. This codes for CASSLERGMRYGYTF.

This clone was seen a single time. The gene calls are TRBV6-6 and TRBJ2-5, with D perhaps matching TRBD2 (6 bases). Germline CDR1 MNHNY, CDR2 SVGAGI (reference sequence). Trimming cost V 2 bases and J 2 bases, with 12 bases left between them. CDR3 length: 15 residues. CDR3 coding DNA: TGTGCCAGCAGTTACGCGCGGGGCCTTCAAGAGACCCAGTACTTC. Protein product: CASSYARGLQETQYF.

This chain joins TRBV5-1 and TRBJ2-5; TRBD2 aligns across 9 bases. The ends lost 0 bases at V and 2 bases at J; junction bases unmatched: 5. The CDR3 sequence is 16 residues long. Germline V gives CDR1 SGHRS, CDR2 YFSETQ. The DNA of the CDR3 is TGCGCCAGCAGCTTGGTTACTAGCGGGCGACAAGAGACCCAGTACTTC. Translating it yields CASSLVTSGRQETQYF.

V is TRBV5-4 and J is TRBJ2-3, with TRBD2 identical over 9 bases. Germline lookup yields CDR1 SGHNT and CDR2 YYREEE (reference sequence). Germline trimming cut 1 base from V and 4 bases from J; bases unmatched to any gene: 7. The CDR3 length is 16 residues. The DNA of the CDR3 is TGTGCCAGCAGCTTGATGGCGGGGGGGCCGCCAGATACGCAGTATTTT. This codes for CASSLMAGGPPDTQYF. The entire variable domain, with the rest obtained from reference TRBV5-4 and TRBJ2-3, is as follows: ETGVTQSPTHLIKTRGQQVTLRCSSQSGHNTVSWYQQALGQGPQFIFQYYREEENGRGNFPPRFSGLQFPNYSSELNVNALELDDSALYLCASSLMAGGPPDTQYFGPGTRLTVL.

The gene calls are TRBV13 and TRBJ2-1; TRBD2 agrees at 10 bases. The V gene's germline CDR1 is PRHDT and CDR2 FYEKMQ (reference sequence). V gave up 3 bases and J gave up 1 base; unmatched junction bases: 9. The CDR3 runs 18 residues. The CDR3 coding sequence is TGTGCCAGCAGCTTCGGTGGCGTAGCGGGGGGATCCTACAATGAGCAGTTCTTC. Amino acid sequence: CASSFGGVAGGSYNEQFF.

This chain joins TRBV13 and TRBJ1-6; D unresolved. The CDR3 runs 15 residues. The germline V gene encodes CDR1 PRHDT and CDR2 FYEKMQ (reference sequence). V was clipped by 3 bases and J by 0 bases, with 6 bases between them. This CDR3 is CASSLSVSYNSPLHF. Written as DNA, the CDR3 is TGTGCCAGCAGCTTGTCGGTCTCCTATAATTCACCCCTCCACTTT.

The V call is TRBV11-2, the J call TRBJ1-6; 10 bases fit TRBD1. V lost 2 bases to trimming and J lost 3 bases; unmatched junction nucleotides: 7. The CDR3 totals 18 residues. Per germline, CDR1 SGHAT and CDR2 FQNNGV. The CDR3 region is CASSLRSGTGVYNSPLHF. The CDR3 nucleotides are TGTGCCAGCAGCTTAAGATCCGGGACAGGGGTCTATAATTCACCCCTCCACTTT.

The V and J genes are TRBV3-1 (or the pseudogene TRBV3-2) and TRBJ2-1, with TRBD1 matching 7 bases. This CDR3 is 15 amino acids long. V lost 1 base, J lost 9 bases, and 9 bases stayed unmatched. The germline V gene encodes CDR1 LGHDT and CDR2 YNNKEL (reference sequence). The CDR3 DNA reads TGTGCCAGCAGCCAAGCCGGGACAGCTTTCCCTGAGCAGTTCTTC. As protein: CASSQAGTAFPEQFF.